One and the same sample provided the 20 T cell receptor beta chains below, sequenced in a study of T-cell reconstitution after alpha-beta-depleted transplantation in children. For TCRbeta, the library was prepared with unique molecular identifiers. MiXCR was run by TCRdb on the PCR reads, yielding one entry per CDR3 protein. The sample carries just over 950,000 distinct CDR3 sequences, about 29% recorded once. The sequencing here drew on PBMCs, mostly from graft donor cells, taken 360 days after TCRalphabeta/CD19-depleted stem cell transplant. These receptors originate from a boy in the first two years of life who had a stem cell transplant for SCID, so the T cells may come from the graft donor.

V usage is TRBV6-2 or TRBV6-3 and J usage is TRBJ1-5; D is possibly TRBD1 (5 bases). Between the trimmed V and J ends, which lost 7 bases and 1 base, there was a span of 20 bases. CDR1 and CDR2 from the germline V gene are MNHEY and SVGEGT. The length of the CDR3 is 17 residues. The CDR3 sequence is CASKDITLQGSNQPQHF. CDR3 bases: TGTGCCAGCAAGGACATCACCCTACAAGGGAGCAATCAGCCCCAGCATTTT.

This clonotype turned up a few times. This chain uses TRBV12-3 or TRBV12-4 with TRBJ1-1, with no clear D. This CDR3 contains 15 residues. V was pared by 3 bases and J by 1 base, with 12 bases between. The DNA for the CDR3 is TGTGCCAGCAGTTTTCGGTCAGTTCGGAACACTGAAGCTTTCTTT. Translated, it gives CASSFRSVRNTEAFF.

This clonotype was detected once. This rearrangement joins TRBV12-3 or TRBV12-4 to TRBJ1-2, with D possibly TRBD1 on 6 matching bases. The CDR3 is made up of 13 amino acids. V was clipped by 5 bases and J by 8 bases, with 15 bases between them. The CDR3: CASSTTGSKGYTF. For the CDR3, the DNA is TGTGCCAGCAGTACAACAGGGTCAAAGGGCTACACCTTC.

There are many counts of this clonotype. The CDR3 region is CASRLAGYSTDTQYF. For the CDR3, the DNA is TGTGCCAGCAGACTAGCAGGTTACAGCACAGATACGCAGTATTTT. V gene TRBV27 combines with J gene TRBJ2-3; tentatively, D is TRBD2 (6 bases). Germline loops: CDR1 MNHEY, CDR2 SMNVEV (reference sequence). With 6 bases removed from V and 0 bases from J, the gap between germline ends came to 13 bases. The CDR3 runs 15 residues.

This clonotype was found a few times. The chain carries TRBV4-1 and TRBJ2-3; 8 bases agree with TRBD1. There are 13 residues in the CDR3. Germline V CDR1 and CDR2: MGHRA, YSYEKL. The junction had 5 bases not matched to a gene; V was cut back by 1 base and J by 11 bases. The CDR3 DNA reads as TGCGCCAGCAGCCAAGGGTCACAGGGGGAGCAGTATTTT. It codes for CASSQGSQGEQYF.

This clonotype came up a few times. The rearrangement joins TRBV6-1 to TRBJ2-5; 8 bases agree with TRBD1. V lost 6 bases, J lost 1 base, and 10 bases stayed unmatched. The CDR3 loop spans 16 amino acids. Germline CDR1 MNHNS, CDR2 SASEGT. CDR3 nucleotide sequence: TGTGCCAGCAGCCCCCGGACAGGGCTTCTCCAAGAGACCCAGTACTTC. It encodes CASSPRTGLLQETQYF.

This chain links TRBV6-5 with TRBJ2-1, with 13 bases aligning to TRBD2. The junction had 6 bases not matched to a gene; V was cut back by 2 bases and J by 11 bases. Per germline, CDR1 MNHEY and CDR2 SVGAGI. The CDR3 length is 15 residues. As DNA, the CDR3 is TGTGCCAGCAGTTACATTCCGGGACTAGCGGGGAAGCAGTTCTTC. It yields the protein CASSYIPGLAGKQFF.

V gene TRBV21-1 combines with J gene TRBJ2-6; the D call in the table, TRBD1, was not verified against the DNA. TRBV21-1 is a documented pseudogene. The CDR3 consists of 19 residues. CDR3 sequence: CASSKESRQPSSGANVLTF. CDR3 DNA sequence: TGTGCCAGCAGCAAAGAGAGCCGACAGCCTAGCTCTGGGGCCAACGTCCTGACTTTC.

The rearrangement uses TRBV12-3 or TRBV12-4 and TRBJ2-5; D gene unclear. The CDR3 has 12 amino acids. Trimming shortened V by 4 bases and J by 4 bases, and 7 bases separated the two germline ends. CDR3 region: CASSSTAETQYF. CDR3 nucleotide sequence: TGTGCCAGCAGTTCCACCGCAGAGACCCAGTACTTC.

This clonotype was picked up a small number of times. The chain couples TRBV7-3 to TRBJ2-3; D is possibly TRBD1 or TRBD2 (5 bases each). The CDR3 length is 20 residues. Trimming took 0 bases from V and 0 from J, leaving 22 bases between them. Germline lookup yields CDR1 SGHTA and CDR2 FQGTGA. Here the CDR3 reads CASSLTVPHPGRRSTDTQYF. DNA for the CDR3: TGTGCCAGCAGCTTAACGGTCCCTCACCCGGGACGGCGGAGCACAGATACGCAGTATTTT. The whole variable domain, filled in from reference TRBV7-3 and TRBJ2-3, reads GAGVSQTPSNKVTEKGKYVELRCDPISGHTALYWYRQSLGQGPEFLIYFQGTGAADDSGLPNDRFFAVRPEGSVSTLKIQRTERGDSAVYLCASSLTVPHPGRRSTDTQYFGPGTRLTVL.

In this sample, this clonotype turned up a few times. V and J are TRBV7-2 and TRBJ2-7, with D hard to call. CDR3 length equals 13 residues. CDR1 and CDR2 (germline): SGHTA, FQGNSA. Trimming shortened V by 3 bases and J by 5 bases, and 11 bases separated the two germline ends. CDR3 amino acids: CASSLVGSDEQYF. The DNA of the CDR3 is TGTGCCAGCAGCTTGGTAGGGTCGGACGAGCAGTACTTC.

The table lists this clonotype with many counts. This sequence joins TRBV28 and TRBJ2-2; TRBD1 aligns across 7 bases. The germline gives CDR1 MDHEN, CDR2 SYDVKM. The CDR3 has 15 amino acids. Trimming removed 3 bases from V and 5 bases from J; junction bases left unmatched: 6. The CDR3 region has the DNA TGTGCCAGCAGTTTCTTGCAGGGGGATACCGGGGAGCTGTTTTTT. This codes for CASSFLQGDTGELFF. Variable domain in full (rest from reference TRBV28 and TRBJ2-2): DVKVTQSSRYLVKRTGEKVFLECVQDMDHENMFWYRQDPGLGLRLIYFSYDVKMKEKGDIPEGYSVSREKKERFSLILESASTNQTSMYLCASSFLQGDTGELFFGEGSRLTVL.

The chain couples TRBV12-3 or TRBV12-4 to TRBJ2-1; D is possibly TRBD2 (7 bases). With 3 bases removed from V and 2 bases from J, the gap between germline ends came to 14 bases. This CDR3 region has 16 residues. CDR3 region: CASSFRAGAPYNEQFF. CDR3 nucleotide sequence: TGTGCCAGCAGTTTTAGGGCGGGGGCGCCCTACAATGAGCAGTTCTTC.

The chain employs TRBV7-2 and TRBJ2-3; 10 bases map to TRBD2. The CDR3 covers 17 residues. Per germline, CDR1 SGHTA and CDR2 FQGNSA. V trimming: 5 bases; J trimming: 0 bases; junction bases outside the gene matches: 8. The CDR3 reads CASSHYLAGASTDTQYF. In DNA, the CDR3 is TGTGCCAGCAGCCACTACCTAGCGGGGGCCAGCACAGATACGCAGTATTTT.

There are a few counts of this clonotype. V and J are TRBV24-1 and TRBJ2-2; tentative D call: TRBD2 (6 bases). Germline V gene data show CDR1 as KGHDR and CDR2 as SFDVKD. The CDR3 runs to 15 residues. V shed 4 bases and J shed 5 bases, with 13 bases lying between them. CDR3: CATSDLGLPTGELFF. CDR3 DNA sequence: TGTGCCACCAGTGACTTGGGACTTCCAACCGGGGAGCTGTTTTTT.

The CDR3 DNA follows: TGTGCCAGCAGCCTTTTGACAGGGGGCGGGGACGAGCAGTACTTC. This translates into CASSLLTGGGDEQYF. The V and J genes are TRBV5-5 and TRBJ2-7, with 10 bases that match TRBD1. The trim removed 4 bases at V and 5 bases at J, leaving 9 bases unmatched. The CDR3 is made up of 15 amino acids. Germline V gene sequence: CDR1 SGHKS, CDR2 YYEKEE (reference sequence).

Many counts were recorded for this clonotype. CDR3 sequence reads: CSARVLKTQYF. CDR3 bases: TGCAGTGCTAGAGTCCTTAAGACCCAGTACTTC. The rearrangement links TRBV20-1 to TRBJ2-5, with D unclear. Germline loops: CDR1 DFQATT, CDR2 SNEGSKA (reference sequence). The CDR3 spans 11 residues. Trimming left V 1 base short and J 6 bases short, with 6 bases between.

DNA for the CDR3: TGTGCCAGCAGCTTGACCCGGGACGGCTCGAATCAAGAGACCCAGTACTTC. It translates to CASSLTRDGSNQETQYF. V usage is TRBV5-6 and J usage is TRBJ2-5; D may be TRBD1 or TRBD2 (5 bases each). The germline gives CDR1 SGHDT, CDR2 YYEEEE. Trimming pared 1 base from V and 2 bases from J, leaving 18 bases between. The CDR3 consists of 17 residues. The full variable domain, completed using reference TRBV5-6 and TRBJ2-5, is DAGVTQSPTHLIKTRGQQVTLRCSPKSGHDTVSWYQQALGQGPQFIFQYYEEEERQRGNFPDRFSGHQFPNYSSELNVNALLLGDSALYLCASSLTRDGSNQETQYFGPGTRLLVL.

This clonotype was detected a few times. This sequence joins TRBV4-3 and TRBJ2-7, with a possible D match to TRBD1 (5 bases). From germline, CDR1 is LGHNA and CDR2 YSLEER. Trimming cost V 4 bases and J 7 bases, with 17 bases left between them. CDR3 size: 14 residues. This CDR3 is CASSPRTDMREQYF. The CDR3 nucleotides read TGCGCCAGCAGCCCGAGAACGGACATGAGGGAGCAGTACTTC.

This clonotype has just a few counts. The chain employs TRBV19 and TRBJ2-3; 10 bases line up with TRBD1. From germline, CDR1 is LNHDA and CDR2 SQIVND (reference sequence). The CDR3 covers 14 residues. Losses at the gene ends were 6 bases for V and 4 bases for J; bases not matched to a gene: 4. The CDR3 protein is CASSNGQGADTQYF. The CDR3 nucleotides are TGTGCCAGTAGCAACGGACAGGGGGCAGATACGCAGTATTTT.